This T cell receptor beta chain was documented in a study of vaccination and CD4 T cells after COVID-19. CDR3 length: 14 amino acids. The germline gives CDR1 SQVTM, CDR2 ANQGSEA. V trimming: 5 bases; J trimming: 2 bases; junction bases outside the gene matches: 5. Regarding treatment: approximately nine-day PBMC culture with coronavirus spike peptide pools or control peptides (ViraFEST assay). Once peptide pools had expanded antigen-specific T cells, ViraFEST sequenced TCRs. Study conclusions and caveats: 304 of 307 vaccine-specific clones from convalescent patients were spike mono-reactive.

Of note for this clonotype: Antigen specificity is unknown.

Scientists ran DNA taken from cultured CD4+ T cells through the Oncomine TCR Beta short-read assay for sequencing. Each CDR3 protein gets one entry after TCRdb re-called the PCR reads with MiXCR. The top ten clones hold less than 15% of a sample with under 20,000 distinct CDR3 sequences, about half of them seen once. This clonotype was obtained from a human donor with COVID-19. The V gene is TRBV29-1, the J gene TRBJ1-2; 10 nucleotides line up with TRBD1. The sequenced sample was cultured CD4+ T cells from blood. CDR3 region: CSVLGQGSNYGYTF. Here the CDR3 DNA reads TGCAGCGTTTTGGGACAGGGGTCGAACTATGGCTACACCTTC.